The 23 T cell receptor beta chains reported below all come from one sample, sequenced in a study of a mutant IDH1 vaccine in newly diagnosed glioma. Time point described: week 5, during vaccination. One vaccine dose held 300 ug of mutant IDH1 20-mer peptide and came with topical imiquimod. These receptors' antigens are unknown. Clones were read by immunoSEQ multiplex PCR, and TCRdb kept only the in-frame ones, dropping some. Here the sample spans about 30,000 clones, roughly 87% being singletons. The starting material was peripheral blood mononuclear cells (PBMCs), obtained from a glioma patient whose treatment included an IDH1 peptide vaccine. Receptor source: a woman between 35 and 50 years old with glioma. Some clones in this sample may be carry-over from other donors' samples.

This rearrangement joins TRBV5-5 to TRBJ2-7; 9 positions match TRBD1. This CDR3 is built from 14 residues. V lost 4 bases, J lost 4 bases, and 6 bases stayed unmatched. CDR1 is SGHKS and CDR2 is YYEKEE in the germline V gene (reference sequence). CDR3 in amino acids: CASSATGGKYEQYF. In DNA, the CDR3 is TGTGCCAGCAGCGCAACAGGGGGCAAGTACGAGCAGTACTTC.

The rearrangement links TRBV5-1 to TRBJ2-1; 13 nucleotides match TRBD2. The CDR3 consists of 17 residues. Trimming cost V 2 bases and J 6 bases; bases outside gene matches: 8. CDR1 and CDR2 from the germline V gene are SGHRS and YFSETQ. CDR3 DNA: TGCGCCAGCAGCTTCCTCAGACTAGCGGGGGGAAGCAATGAGCAGTTCTTC. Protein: CASSFLRLAGGSNEQFF.

The DNA for the CDR3 is TGTGCCAGCCGCATTGGGTCCGATGAGCAGTTCTTC. Amino acid sequence: CASRIGSDEQFF. The chain has TRBV7-9 and TRBJ2-1; unclear D gene. The CDR3 is 12 amino acids. The V end was cut by 8 bases, the J end by 8 bases, with 13 bases between. CDR1 and CDR2 (germline): SEHNR, FQNEAQ (reference sequence).

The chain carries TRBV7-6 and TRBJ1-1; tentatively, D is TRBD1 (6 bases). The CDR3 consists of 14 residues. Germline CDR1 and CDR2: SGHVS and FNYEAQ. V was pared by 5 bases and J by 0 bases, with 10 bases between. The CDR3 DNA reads TGTGCCAGCAGCCCAGGACAGTTGAACACTGAAGCTTTCTTT. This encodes CASSPGQLNTEAFF.

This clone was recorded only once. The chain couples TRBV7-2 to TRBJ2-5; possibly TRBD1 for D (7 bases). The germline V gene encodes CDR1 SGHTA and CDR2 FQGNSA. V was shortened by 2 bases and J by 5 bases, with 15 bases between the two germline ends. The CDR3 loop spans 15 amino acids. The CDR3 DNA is TGTGCCAGCAGCTTAAGGGGGCGCGGGGTGGAGACCCAGTACTTC. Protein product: CASSLRGRGVETQYF.

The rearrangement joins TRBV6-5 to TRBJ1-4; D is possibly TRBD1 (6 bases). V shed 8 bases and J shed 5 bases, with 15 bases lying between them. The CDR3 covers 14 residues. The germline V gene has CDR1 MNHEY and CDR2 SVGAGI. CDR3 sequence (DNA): TGTGCCAGCCGAGGGGCAGGGGCGAATGAAAAACTGTTTTTT. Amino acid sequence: CASRGAGANEKLFF.

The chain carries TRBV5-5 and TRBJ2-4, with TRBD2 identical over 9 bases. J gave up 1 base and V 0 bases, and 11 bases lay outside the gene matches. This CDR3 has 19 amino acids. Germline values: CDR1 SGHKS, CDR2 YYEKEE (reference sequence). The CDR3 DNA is TGTGCCAGCAGCTTGGTGGGCGGGGGGGCTGAGAGTGCCAAAAACATTCAGTACTTC. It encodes CASSLVGGGAESAKNIQYF.

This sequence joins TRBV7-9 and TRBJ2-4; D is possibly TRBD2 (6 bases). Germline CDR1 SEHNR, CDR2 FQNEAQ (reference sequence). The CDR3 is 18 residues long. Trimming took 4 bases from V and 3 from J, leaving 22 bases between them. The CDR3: CASSSAPFDGRGKNIQYF. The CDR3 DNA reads TGTGCCAGCAGCTCTGCCCCCTTCGACGGGAGAGGCAAAAACATTCAGTACTTC. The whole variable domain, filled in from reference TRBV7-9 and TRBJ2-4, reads DTGVSQNPRHKITKRGQNVTFRCDPISEHNRLYWYRQTLGQGPEFLTYFQNEAQLEKSRLLSDRFSAERPKGSFSTLEIQRTEQGDSAMYLCASSSAPFDGRGKNIQYFGAGTRLSVL.

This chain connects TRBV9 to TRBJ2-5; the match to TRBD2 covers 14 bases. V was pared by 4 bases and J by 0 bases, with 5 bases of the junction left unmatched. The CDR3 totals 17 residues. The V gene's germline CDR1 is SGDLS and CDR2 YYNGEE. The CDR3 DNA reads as TGTGCCAGCAGCACCTGGACTAGCGGGAGGTACCAAGAGACCCAGTACTTC. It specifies CASSTWTSGRYQETQYF.

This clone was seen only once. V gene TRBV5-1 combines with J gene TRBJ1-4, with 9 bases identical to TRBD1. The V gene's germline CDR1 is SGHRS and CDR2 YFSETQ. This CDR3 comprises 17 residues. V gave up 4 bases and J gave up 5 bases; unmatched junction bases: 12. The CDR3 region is CASSPNPGDRENEKLFF. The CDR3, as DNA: TGCGCCAGCAGCCCAAACCCCGGGGACAGGGAAAATGAAAAACTGTTTTTT.

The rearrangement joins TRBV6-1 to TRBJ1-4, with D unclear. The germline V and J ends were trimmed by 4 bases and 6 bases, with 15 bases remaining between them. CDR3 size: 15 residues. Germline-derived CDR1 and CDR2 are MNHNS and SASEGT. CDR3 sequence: CASSAPFATHEKLFF. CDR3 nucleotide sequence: TGTGCCAGCAGTGCCCCTTTTGCCACCCATGAAAAACTGTTTTTT.

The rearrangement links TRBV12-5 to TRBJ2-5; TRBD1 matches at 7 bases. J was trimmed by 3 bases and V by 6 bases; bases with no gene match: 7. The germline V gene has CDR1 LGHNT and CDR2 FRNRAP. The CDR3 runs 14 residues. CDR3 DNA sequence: TGTGCTAGTGGATCTACCGGGACAGAAGAGACCCAGTACTTC. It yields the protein CASGSTGTEETQYF.

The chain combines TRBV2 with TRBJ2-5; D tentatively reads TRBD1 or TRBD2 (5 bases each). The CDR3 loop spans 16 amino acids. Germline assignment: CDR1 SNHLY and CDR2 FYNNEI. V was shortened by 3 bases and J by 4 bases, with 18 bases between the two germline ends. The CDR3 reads CASSEIWGNEGETQYF. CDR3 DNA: TGTGCCAGCAGTGAGATTTGGGGGAATGAGGGAGAGACCCAGTACTTC.

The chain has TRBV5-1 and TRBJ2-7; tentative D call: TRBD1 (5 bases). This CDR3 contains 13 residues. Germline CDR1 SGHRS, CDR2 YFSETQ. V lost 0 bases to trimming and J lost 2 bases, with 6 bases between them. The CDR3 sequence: CASSLEGAYEQYF. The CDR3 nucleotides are TGCGCCAGCAGCTTGGAAGGGGCCTACGAGCAGTACTTC.

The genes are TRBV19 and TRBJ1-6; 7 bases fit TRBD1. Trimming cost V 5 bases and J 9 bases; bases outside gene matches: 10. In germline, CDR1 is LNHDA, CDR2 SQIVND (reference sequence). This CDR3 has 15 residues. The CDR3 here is CASSAKTGLISPLHF. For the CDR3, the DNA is TGTGCCAGTAGTGCCAAGACAGGGCTTATTTCACCCCTCCACTTT.

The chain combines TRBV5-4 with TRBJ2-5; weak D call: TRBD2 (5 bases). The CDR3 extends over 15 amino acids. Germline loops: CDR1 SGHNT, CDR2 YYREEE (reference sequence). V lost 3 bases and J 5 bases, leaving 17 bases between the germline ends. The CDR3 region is CASSSLSGLGETQYF. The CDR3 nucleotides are TGTGCCAGCAGCTCCCTAAGCGGTCTTGGTGAGACCCAGTACTTC.

The CDR3 sequence is CASSFNIGQYF. CDR3 nucleotides: TGTGCCAGCAGCTTCAACATCGGGCAGTACTTC. The rearrangement joins TRBV7-9 to TRBJ2-7; D remains unclear. The CDR3 has 11 residues. Germline V lookup: CDR1 SEHNR, CDR2 FQNEAQ (reference sequence). Trimming cost V 3 bases and J 9 bases, with 9 bases left between them.

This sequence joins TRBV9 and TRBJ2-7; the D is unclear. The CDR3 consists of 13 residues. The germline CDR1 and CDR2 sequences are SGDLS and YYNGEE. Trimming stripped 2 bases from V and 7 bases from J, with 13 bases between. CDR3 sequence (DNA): TGTGCCAGCAGCGTGGGTACGGTTCGGGAGCAGTACTTC. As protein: CASSVGTVREQYF.

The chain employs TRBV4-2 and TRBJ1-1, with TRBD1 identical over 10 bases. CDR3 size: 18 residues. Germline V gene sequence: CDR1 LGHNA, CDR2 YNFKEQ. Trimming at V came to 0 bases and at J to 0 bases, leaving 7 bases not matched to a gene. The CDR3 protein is CASSQEGTGVELNTEAFF. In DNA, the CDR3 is TGTGCCAGCAGCCAAGAGGGGACAGGGGTTGAACTGAACACTGAAGCTTTCTTT.

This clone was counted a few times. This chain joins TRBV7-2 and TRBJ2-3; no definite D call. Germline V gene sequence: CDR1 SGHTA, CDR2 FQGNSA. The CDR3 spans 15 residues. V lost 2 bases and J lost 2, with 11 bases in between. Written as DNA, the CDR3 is TGTGCCAGCAGCTTACAGATCAACCCCACAGATACGCAGTATTTT. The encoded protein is CASSLQINPTDTQYF.

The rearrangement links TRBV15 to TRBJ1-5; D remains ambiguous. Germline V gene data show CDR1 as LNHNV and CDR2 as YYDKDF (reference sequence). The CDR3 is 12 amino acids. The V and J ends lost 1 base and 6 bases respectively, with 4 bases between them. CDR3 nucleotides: TGTGCCACCAGCAGAGTTAGTCAGCCCCAGCATTTT. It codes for CATSRVSQPQHF. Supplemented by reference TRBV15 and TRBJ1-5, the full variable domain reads DAMVIQNPRYQVTQFGKPVTLSCSQTLNHNVMYWYQQKSSQAPKLLFHYYDKDFNNEADTPDNFQSRRPNTSFCFLDIRSPGLGDTAMYLCATSRVSQPQHFGDGTRLSIL.

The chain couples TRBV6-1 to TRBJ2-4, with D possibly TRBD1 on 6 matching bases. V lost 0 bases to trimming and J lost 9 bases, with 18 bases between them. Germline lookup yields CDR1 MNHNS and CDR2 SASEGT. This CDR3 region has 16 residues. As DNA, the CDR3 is TGTGCCAGCAGTGAAGCTCCGCAGGGGCGGCCAACCATTCAGTACTTC. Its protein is CASSEAPQGRPTIQYF.

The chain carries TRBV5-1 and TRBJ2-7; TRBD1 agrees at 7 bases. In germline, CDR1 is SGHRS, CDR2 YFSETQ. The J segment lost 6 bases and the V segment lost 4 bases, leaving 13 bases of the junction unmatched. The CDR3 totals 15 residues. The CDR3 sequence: CASSQSGQRILEQYF. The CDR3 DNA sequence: TGCGCCAGCAGCCAATCGGGACAGCGAATTCTCGAGCAGTACTTC.